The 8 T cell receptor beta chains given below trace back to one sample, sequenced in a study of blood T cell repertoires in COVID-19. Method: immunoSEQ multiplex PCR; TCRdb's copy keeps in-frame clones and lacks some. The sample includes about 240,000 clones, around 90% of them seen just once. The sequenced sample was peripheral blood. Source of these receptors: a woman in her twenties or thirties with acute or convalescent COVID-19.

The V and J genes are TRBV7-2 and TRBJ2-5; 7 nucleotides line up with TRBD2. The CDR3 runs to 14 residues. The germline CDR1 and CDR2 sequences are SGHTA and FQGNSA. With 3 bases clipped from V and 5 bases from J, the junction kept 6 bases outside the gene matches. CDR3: CASSFAGLGETQYF. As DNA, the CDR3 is TGTGCCAGCAGCTTCGCCGGACTAGGTGAGACCCAGTACTTC. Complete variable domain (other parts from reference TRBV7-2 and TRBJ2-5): GAGVSQSPSNKVTEKGKDVELRCDPISGHTALYWYRQSLGQGLEFLIYFQGNSAPDKSGLPSDRFSAERTGGSVSTLTIQRTQQEDSAVYLCASSFAGLGETQYFGPGTRLLVL.

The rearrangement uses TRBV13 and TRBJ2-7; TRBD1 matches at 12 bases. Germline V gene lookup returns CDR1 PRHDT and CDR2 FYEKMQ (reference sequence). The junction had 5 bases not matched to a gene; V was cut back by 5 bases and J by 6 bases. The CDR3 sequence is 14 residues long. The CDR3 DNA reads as TGTGCCAGCAGCCCGCCGGGACAGGGGGCCGAGCAGTACTTC. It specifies CASSPPGQGAEQYF. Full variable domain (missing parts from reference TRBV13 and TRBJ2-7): AAGVIQSPRHLIKEKRETATLKCYPIPRHDTVYWYQQGPGQDPQFLISFYEKMQSDKGSIPDRFSAQQFSDYHSELNMSSLELGDSALYFCASSPPGQGAEQYFGPGTRLTVT.

CDR3 in amino acids: CASSLEQINEQFF. CDR3 coding DNA: TGTGCCAGCAGTTTGGAACAGATCAATGAGCAGTTCTTC. The chain carries TRBV12-3 or TRBV12-4 and TRBJ2-1; D remains ambiguous. The CDR3 is 13 amino acids. Trimming cost V 3 bases and J 6 bases, with 9 bases left between them.

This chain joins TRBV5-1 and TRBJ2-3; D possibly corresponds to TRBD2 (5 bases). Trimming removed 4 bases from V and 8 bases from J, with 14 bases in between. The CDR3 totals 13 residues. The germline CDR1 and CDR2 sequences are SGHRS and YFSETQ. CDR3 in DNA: TGCGCCAGCAGCCCATCGGGGAGAGGTACGCAGTATTTT. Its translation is CASSPSGRGTQYF.

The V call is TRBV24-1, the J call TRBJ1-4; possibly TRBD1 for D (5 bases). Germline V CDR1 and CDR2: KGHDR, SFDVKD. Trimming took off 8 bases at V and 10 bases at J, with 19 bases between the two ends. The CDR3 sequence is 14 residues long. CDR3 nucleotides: TGTGCCACCACCGGACAAGGTGGGTTAGGAAAACTGTTTTTT. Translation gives CATTGQGGLGKLFF.

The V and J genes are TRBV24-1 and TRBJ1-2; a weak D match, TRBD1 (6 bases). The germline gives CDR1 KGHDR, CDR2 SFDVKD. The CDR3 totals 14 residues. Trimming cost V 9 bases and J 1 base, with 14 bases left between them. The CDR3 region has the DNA TGTGCCACCGGGGGGGCAAGAGATAACTATGGCTACACCTTC. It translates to CATGGARDNYGYTF.

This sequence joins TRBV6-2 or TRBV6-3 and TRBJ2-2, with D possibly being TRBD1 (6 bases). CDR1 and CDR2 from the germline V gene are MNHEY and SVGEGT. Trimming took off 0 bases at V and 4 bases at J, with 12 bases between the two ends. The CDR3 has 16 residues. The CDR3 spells CASSYSRWGRTGELFF. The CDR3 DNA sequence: TGTGCCAGCAGTTACTCGCGATGGGGGCGCACCGGGGAGCTGTTTTTT.

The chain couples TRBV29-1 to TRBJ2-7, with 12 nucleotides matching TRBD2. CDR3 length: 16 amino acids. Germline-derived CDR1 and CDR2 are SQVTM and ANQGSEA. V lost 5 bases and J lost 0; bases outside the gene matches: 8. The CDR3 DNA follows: TGCAGCGTTCACGGGACTAGCGGGTCCCTCTCCTACGAGCAGTACTTC. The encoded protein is CSVHGTSGSLSYEQYF.